This TCR beta chain was recovered during a study of blood T cell repertoires in COVID-19. Study-level information: Acute and convalescent COVID-19 samples came from the United States, Italy and Spain. The cDNA or gDNA used as material had been derived from T cells, B-cell-depleted T cells, or PBMCs.

Using immunoSEQ multiplex PCR, the repertoire was profiled, and TCRdb retains in-frame clones only, with some absent. Counted here are about 200,000 clones, 87% occurring once; the ten biggest clones make up 1.5% to 2%. Trimming took 3 bases from V and 2 from J; bases not matched to a gene: 8. This CDR3 spans 16 amino acids. Germline loops: CDR1 SGDLS, CDR2 YYNGEE. The V and J genes are TRBV9 and TRBJ2-1; 7 bases align to TRBD1. This TCR derives from a man aged 40-49 years with active or convalescent COVID-19. Sequencing was done on a sample of peripheral blood. CDR3 loop: CASSALQGSTYNEQFF. The CDR3 nucleotides are TGTGCCAGCAGCGCGCTACAGGGGAGTACCTACAATGAGCAGTTCTTC.